One and the same sample provided the 20 T cell receptor beta chains below, sequenced in a study of shared clonotypes between healthy human individuals (dated by TCRdb to the early 2020s). Library creation used the immunoSEQ multiplex PCR assay. Sourced from immuneACCESS, this table was stored by TCRdb with only in-frame sequences that have V and J called. A share of the clones is absent; for the studies checked, an unresolved V gene accounts for under half, and the remainder has no known explanation. The sample contains more than 400,000 clones, around 85% of them found a single time. About 12% of the sample comes from the top ten. Specimen: PBMCs. The receptors here all came from a woman in her thirties or forties in good health. Some clones in this sample may be carry-over from other donors' samples.

For this clone: A far larger clone is one base from this, pointing to a likely read error. This sample also contains other DNA sequences that code for the same CDR3. The rearrangement links TRBV5-6 to TRBJ1-4; D might be TRBD1 (5 bases). Germline-derived CDR1 and CDR2 are SGHDT and YYEEEE. This CDR3 is 14 amino acids long. The CDR3 here is CASSLAGGNEKLFF. DNA of the CDR3: TGTGCTAGCAGCTTGGCGGGGGGTAATGAAAAACTGTTTTTT.

This clone was seen a few times. The rearrangement links TRBV11-1 to TRBJ2-5, with a tentative D call TRBD1 (6 bases). V shed 5 bases and J shed 4 bases, with 11 bases lying between them. Germline V gene data show CDR1 as SGHAT and CDR2 as FQDESV (reference sequence). The CDR3 is 13 residues long. CDR3 amino acids: CASSRDTTETQYF. CDR3 in DNA: TGTGCCAGCAGCCGGGACACGACAGAGACCCAGTACTTC.

This chain links TRBV5-1 with TRBJ2-6; D remains ambiguous. The ends were cut back, 2 bases at V and 0 bases at J, with 6 bases in the middle. Germline CDR1 is SGHRS and CDR2 is YFSETQ. There are 15 residues in the CDR3. The CDR3 DNA follows: TGCGCCAGCAGCTTCGGCTCCTCTGGGGCCAACGTCCTGACTTTC. It yields the protein CASSFGSSGANVLTF.

The rearrangement joins TRBV29-1 to TRBJ2-7; maybe TRBD1 (7 bases). Germline V gene sequence: CDR1 SQVTM, CDR2 ANQGSEA. The CDR3 covers 15 residues. V dropped 3 bases and J dropped 3 bases, with 18 bases sitting between them. The CDR3 DNA sequence: TGCAGCGTTGAGGGGCGGGACAGATCTATCTACGAGCAGTACTTC. This encodes CSVEGRDRSIYEQYF.

V and J are TRBV5-1 and TRBJ1-2; D gene unclear. The CDR3 extends over 16 amino acids. Trimming took off 1 base at V and 5 bases at J, with 18 bases between the two ends. CDR1 and CDR2 (germline): SGHRS, YFSETQ. As DNA, the CDR3 is TGCGCCAGCAGCTTGATTTTTGGGGATCGTCGGTATGGCTACACCTTC. It yields the protein CASSLIFGDRRYGYTF.

This clone appeared a few times. A far more abundant clone sits one base away, making this likely a read error. The V call is TRBV18, the J call TRBJ1-1; D is possibly TRBD1 (6 bases). This CDR3 contains 14 residues. CDR1 and CDR2 from the germline V gene are KGHSH and LQKENI. Here the CDR3 reads CASSPQGTVAEAFF. CDR3 nucleotide sequence: TGTGCCAGCTCTCCACAGGGTACCGTCGCTGAAGCTTTCTTT.

The chain couples TRBV18 to TRBJ2-7; 14 bases are shared with TRBD2. The CDR3 sequence is 15 residues long. Trimming took 6 bases from V and 7 from J; bases not matched to a gene: 8. Germline V gene data show CDR1 as KGHSH and CDR2 as LQKENI. Here the CDR3 reads CASSPGTSGSREQYF. CDR3 coding DNA: TGTGCCAGCTCCCCCGGGACTAGCGGGAGTAGGGAGCAGTACTTC.

V and J are TRBV7-6 and TRBJ2-5; TRBD1 is a possible D gene (6 bases). Germline V gene sequence: CDR1 SGHVS, CDR2 FNYEAQ. The CDR3 totals 14 residues. V lost 3 bases, J lost 4 bases, and 12 bases lay in between. The CDR3 reads CASSFAQGAETQYF. CDR3 bases: TGTGCCAGCAGCTTCGCACAGGGTGCAGAGACCCAGTACTTC.

In DNA, the CDR3 is TGTGCCAGCAGCACGGGGCTTAGCGGGAGGATCTACGAGCAGTACTTC. Translating it yields CASSTGLSGRIYEQYF. The genes are TRBV28 and TRBJ2-7; 10 nucleotides agree with TRBD2. The CDR3 is 16 amino acids. With 6 bases clipped from V and 3 bases from J, the junction kept 11 bases outside the gene matches. Germline-derived CDR1 and CDR2 are MDHEN and SYDVKM.

The chain has TRBV5-6 and TRBJ1-2, with TRBD1 as a possible D gene (5 bases). The CDR3 contains 13 residues. V lost 2 bases and J 8 bases, leaving 13 bases between the germline ends. The germline gives CDR1 SGHDT, CDR2 YYEEEE. The CDR3 protein is CASSLAGLRGYTF. CDR3 sequence (DNA): TGTGCCAGCAGCTTAGCGGGGCTTCGGGGCTACACCTTC.

This clone was found a few times. CDR3 nucleotides: TGTGCCAGCAGCTTAGGAGGAGCGGTTTCACCCCTCCACTTT. Its protein is CASSLGGAVSPLHF. The gene calls are TRBV7-9 and TRBJ1-6; D remains unclear. This CDR3 spans 14 amino acids. Trimming removed 1 base from V and 9 bases from J, with 10 bases in between. Germline lookup yields CDR1 SEHNR and CDR2 FQNEAQ (reference sequence).

The V gene is TRBV30, the J gene TRBJ2-2, with 11 nucleotides matching TRBD2. Germline V lookup: CDR1 GTSNPN, CDR2 SVGIG (reference sequence). J lost 7 bases, V lost 4 bases, and 8 bases had no gene match. The CDR3 has 15 amino acids. CDR3 DNA: TGTGCCTGGACCGGGACTAGCGGTGTGAGCGGGGAGCTGTTTTTT. Its translation: CAWTGTSGVSGELFF.

The chain links TRBV11-2 to TRBJ2-5; 8 bases line up with TRBD2. The CDR3 sequence is 14 residues long. Per germline, CDR1 SGHAT and CDR2 FQNNGV. V lost 3 bases to trimming and J lost 1 base; unmatched junction nucleotides: 1. This CDR3 is CASSFGRAQETQYF. CDR3 DNA sequence: TGTGCCAGCAGCTTCGGGAGGGCCCAAGAGACCCAGTACTTC.

The V call is TRBV29-1, the J call TRBJ2-1; the D call may be TRBD1 or TRBD2 (6 bases each). CDR1 is SQVTM, CDR2 ANQGSEA, per germline. V was clipped by 3 bases and J by 7 bases, with 25 bases between them. The CDR3 totals 17 residues. CDR3 region: CSVDGLAGGGLSNEQFF. The CDR3 nucleotides read TGCAGCGTTGACGGCCTGGCAGGAGGGGGGCTGAGTAATGAGCAGTTCTTC.

The chain combines TRBV7-2 with TRBJ2-1, with 16 bases matching TRBD2. V shed 3 bases, J shed 9 bases, and the junction held 14 bases outside the gene matches. This CDR3 has 19 residues. Germline CDR1 is SGHTA and CDR2 is FQGNSA. The DNA of the CDR3 is TGTGCCAGCAGCTTGGCCGTGGGGACTAGCGGGAGGGGCAGGGTTGAGCAGTTCTTC. This gives the protein CASSLAVGTSGRGRVEQFF.

This clone was seen only a few times. The chain combines TRBV18 with TRBJ2-5; no definite D call. V was shortened by 6 bases and J by 1 base, with 9 bases between the two germline ends. The CDR3 consists of 13 residues. Germline CDR1 KGHSH, CDR2 LQKENI. The CDR3 DNA is TGTGCCAGCTCGTCCACAACCCAAGAGACCCAGTACTTC. Amino acid sequence: CASSSTTQETQYF.

Comment on this clone: Given a far larger clone just one base away, this is likely a sequencing read error. This chain links TRBV12-1 with TRBJ2-7; the table gives TRBD2 as D, unverified against the DNA. TRBV12-1 is a known pseudogene. CDR3 length equals 12 residues. CDR3 bases: TGTGCCGCCACTAGCGGGACGGCCGATCAGTACTTC. Its protein product is CAATSGTADQYF.

This clone has more than one count but fewer than ten. Being one base from a much bigger clone, this may be a read error. The chain recombines TRBV30 with TRBJ2-2; D remains ambiguous. This CDR3 is 15 amino acids long. V was clipped by 2 bases and J by 3 bases, with 13 bases between them. Germline lookup yields CDR1 GTSNPN and CDR2 SVGIG (reference sequence). Here the CDR3 DNA reads TGTGCCTGGAGTCTAGGTCTAGTTGACACCGGGGAGCTGTTTTTT. Its translation is CAWSLGLVDTGELFF.

As to this clone: Other DNA sequences in this sample translate to the same CDR3. V is TRBV7-8 and J is TRBJ1-5; no definite D call. V was trimmed by 1 base and J by 6 bases, leaving 4 bases between them. Germline CDR1 SGHVS, CDR2 FQNEAQ. This CDR3 contains 12 residues. The CDR3 bases are TGTGCCAGCAGCTTAGTGGGTCAGCCCCAGCATTTT. It codes for CASSLVGQPQHF.

The chain recombines TRBV10-1 with TRBJ2-5; perhaps TRBD1 as D (5 bases). This CDR3 region has 13 residues. From germline, CDR1 is WNHNN and CDR2 SYGVQD (reference sequence). Trimming removed 6 bases at V and 7 bases at J, with 15 bases between. The CDR3 DNA reads TGCGCCAGCAGCGGCGGACACAGTCTGACCCAGTACTTC. Amino acid sequence: CASSGGHSLTQYF.